This TCR beta chain was profiled in a study of blood T cell repertoires in COVID-19. Assay used: immunoSEQ multiplex PCR; TCRdb lists only in-frame clones, some missing. Seen here are around 92,000 clones, 74% observed once, and the top ten hold 3% to 4.5%. With 4 bases clipped from V and 1 base from J, the junction kept 6 bases outside the gene matches. Per the germline V gene, CDR1 is MNHNS and CDR2 is SASEGT. There are 16 residues in the CDR3. This sequence joins TRBV6-1 and TRBJ2-4, with TRBD2 matching 8 bases. This receptor was obtained from an older man with COVID-19, enrolled during active disease. Specimen: peripheral blood. The CDR3: CASSGLAGTAKNIQYF. The DNA for the CDR3 is TGTGCCAGCAGTGGATTAGCGGGAACCGCCAAAAACATTCAGTACTTC.